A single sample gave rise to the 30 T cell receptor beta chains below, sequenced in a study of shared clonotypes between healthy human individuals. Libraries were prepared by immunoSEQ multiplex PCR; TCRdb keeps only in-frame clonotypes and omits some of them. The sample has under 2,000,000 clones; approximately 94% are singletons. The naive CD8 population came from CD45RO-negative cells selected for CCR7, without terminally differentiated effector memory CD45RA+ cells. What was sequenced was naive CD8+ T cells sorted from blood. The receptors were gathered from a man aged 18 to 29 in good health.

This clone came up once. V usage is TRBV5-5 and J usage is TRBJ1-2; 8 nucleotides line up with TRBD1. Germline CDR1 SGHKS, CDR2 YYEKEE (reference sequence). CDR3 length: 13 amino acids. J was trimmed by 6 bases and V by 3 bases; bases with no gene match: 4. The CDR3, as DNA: TGTGCCAGCAGCTCGGACAGGGTGCATGGCTACACCTTC. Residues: CASSSDRVHGYTF.

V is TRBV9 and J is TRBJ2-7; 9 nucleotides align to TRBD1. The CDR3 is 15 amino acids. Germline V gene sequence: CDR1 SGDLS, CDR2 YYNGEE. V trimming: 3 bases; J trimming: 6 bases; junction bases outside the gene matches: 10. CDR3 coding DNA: TGTGCCAGCAGCGCAGGGGGACAGGGCCTCAGCGAGCAGTACTTC. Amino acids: CASSAGGQGLSEQYF.

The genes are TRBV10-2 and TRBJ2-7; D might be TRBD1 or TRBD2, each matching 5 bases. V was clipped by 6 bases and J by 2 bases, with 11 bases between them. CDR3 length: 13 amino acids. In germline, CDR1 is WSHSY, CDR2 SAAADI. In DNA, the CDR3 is TGCGCCAGCAGCCTCGGGGCGGCCTACGAGCAGTACTTC. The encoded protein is CASSLGAAYEQYF.

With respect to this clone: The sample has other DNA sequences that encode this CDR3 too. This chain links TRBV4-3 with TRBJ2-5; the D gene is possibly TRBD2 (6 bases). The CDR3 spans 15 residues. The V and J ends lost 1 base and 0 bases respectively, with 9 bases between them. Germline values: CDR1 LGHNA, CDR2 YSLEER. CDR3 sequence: CASSQVLAYQETQYF. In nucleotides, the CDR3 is TGCGCCAGCAGCCAAGTGCTAGCGTACCAAGAGACCCAGTACTTC.

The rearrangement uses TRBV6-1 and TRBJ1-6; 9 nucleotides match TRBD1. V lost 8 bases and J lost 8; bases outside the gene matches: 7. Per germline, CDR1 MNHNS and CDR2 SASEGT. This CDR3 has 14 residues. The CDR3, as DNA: TGTGCCAGCGGATACGGGACAGGGTATTCACCCCTCCACTTT. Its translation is CASGYGTGYSPLHF.

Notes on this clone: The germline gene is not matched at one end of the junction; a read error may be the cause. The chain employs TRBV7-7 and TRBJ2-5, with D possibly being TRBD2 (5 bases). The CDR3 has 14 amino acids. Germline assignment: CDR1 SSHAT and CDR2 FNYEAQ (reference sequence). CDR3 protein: CASSLDPGQETQYF. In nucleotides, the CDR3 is TGTGCTAGCAGCTTAGACCCGGGGCAAGAGACCCAGTACTTC.

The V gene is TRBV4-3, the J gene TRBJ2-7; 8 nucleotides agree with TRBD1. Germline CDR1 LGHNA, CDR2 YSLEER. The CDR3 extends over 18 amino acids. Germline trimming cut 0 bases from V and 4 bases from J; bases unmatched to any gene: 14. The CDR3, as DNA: TGCGCCAGCAGCCAAGATCAGACCAGGACAGGGCTGATTTACGAGCAGTACTTC. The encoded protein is CASSQDQTRTGLIYEQYF.

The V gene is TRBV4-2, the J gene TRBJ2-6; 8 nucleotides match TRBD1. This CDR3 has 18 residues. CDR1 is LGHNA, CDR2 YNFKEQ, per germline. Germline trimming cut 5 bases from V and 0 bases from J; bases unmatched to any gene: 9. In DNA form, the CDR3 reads TGTGCCAGCAGCAGTCTCGGACAGGGACCCTCTGGGGCCAACGTCCTGACTTTC. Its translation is CASSSLGQGPSGANVLTF.

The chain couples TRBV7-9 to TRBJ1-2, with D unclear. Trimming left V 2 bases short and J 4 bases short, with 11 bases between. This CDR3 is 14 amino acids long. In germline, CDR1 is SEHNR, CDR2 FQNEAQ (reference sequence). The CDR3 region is CASSLTPESYGYTF. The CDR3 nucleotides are TGTGCCAGCAGCTTAACACCGGAGAGCTATGGCTACACCTTC.

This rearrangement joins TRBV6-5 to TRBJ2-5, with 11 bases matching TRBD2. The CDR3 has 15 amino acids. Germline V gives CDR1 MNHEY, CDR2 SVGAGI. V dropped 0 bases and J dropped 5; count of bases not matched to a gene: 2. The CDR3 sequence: CASSYSTSGMETQYF. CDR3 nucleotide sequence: TGTGCCAGCAGTTACTCGACTAGCGGGATGGAGACCCAGTACTTC.

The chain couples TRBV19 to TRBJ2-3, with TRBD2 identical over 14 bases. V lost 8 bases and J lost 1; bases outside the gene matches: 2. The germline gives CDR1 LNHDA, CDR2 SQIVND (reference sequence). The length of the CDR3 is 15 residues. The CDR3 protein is CASQGLAGGTDTQYF. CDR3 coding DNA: TGTGCCAGTCAGGGACTAGCGGGGGGCACAGATACGCAGTATTTT.

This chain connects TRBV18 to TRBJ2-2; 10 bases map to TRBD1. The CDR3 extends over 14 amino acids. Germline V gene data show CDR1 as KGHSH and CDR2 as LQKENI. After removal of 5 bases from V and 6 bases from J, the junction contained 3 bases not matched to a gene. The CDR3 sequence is CASSIGQGAGELFF. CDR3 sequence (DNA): TGTGCCAGCTCAATCGGACAGGGGGCCGGGGAGCTGTTTTTT.

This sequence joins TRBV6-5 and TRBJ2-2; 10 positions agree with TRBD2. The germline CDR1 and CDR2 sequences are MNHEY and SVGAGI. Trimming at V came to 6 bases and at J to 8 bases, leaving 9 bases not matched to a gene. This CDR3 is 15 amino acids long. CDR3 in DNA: TGTGCCAGCAGGGCCAAGCGGGAGGGCCGAGGGGAGCTGTTTTTT. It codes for CASRAKREGRGELFF.

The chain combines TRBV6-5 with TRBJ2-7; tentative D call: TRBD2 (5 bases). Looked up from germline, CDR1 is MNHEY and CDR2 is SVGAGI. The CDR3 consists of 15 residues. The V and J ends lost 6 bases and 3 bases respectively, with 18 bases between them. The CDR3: CASRRADGHVYEQYF. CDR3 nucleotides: TGTGCCAGCAGAAGAGCGGACGGCCATGTCTACGAGCAGTACTTC.

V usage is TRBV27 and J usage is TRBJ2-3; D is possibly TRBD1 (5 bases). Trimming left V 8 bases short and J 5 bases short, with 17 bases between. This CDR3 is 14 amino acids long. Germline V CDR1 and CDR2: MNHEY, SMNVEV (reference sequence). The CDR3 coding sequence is TGTGCCAGCCCTTTTCCAGGGTCGAGAGATACGCAGTATTTT. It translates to CASPFPGSRDTQYF.

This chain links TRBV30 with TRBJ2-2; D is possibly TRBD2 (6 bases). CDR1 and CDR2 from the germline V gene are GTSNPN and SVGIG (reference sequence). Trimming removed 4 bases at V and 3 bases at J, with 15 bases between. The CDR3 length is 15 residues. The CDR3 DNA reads TGTGCCTGGACCATAGCTAGCGTTTACACCGGGGAGCTGTTTTTT. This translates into CAWTIASVYTGELFF.

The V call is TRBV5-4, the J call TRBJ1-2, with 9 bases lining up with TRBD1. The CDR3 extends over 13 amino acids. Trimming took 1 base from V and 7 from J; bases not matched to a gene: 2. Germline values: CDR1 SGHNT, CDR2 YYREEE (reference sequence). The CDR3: CASSLTTGGGYTF. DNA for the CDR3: TGTGCCAGCAGCTTGACGACAGGGGGTGGCTACACCTTC.

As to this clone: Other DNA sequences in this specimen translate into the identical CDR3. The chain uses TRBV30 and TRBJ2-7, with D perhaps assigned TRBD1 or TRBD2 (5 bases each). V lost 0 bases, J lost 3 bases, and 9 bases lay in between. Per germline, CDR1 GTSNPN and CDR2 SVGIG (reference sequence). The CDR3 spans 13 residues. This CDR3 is CAWSVGVGYEQYF. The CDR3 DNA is TGTGCCTGGAGTGTGGGGGTGGGCTACGAGCAGTACTTC.

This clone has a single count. The CDR3 protein is CASSLVAGISTDTQYF. The CDR3 coding sequence is TGTGCCAGCAGCTTGGTAGCGGGAATAAGCACAGATACGCAGTATTTT. The J gene is TRBJ2-3, the V gene TRBV7-9; 8 nucleotides match TRBD2. V dropped 3 bases and J dropped 0; count of bases not matched to a gene: 5. CDR1 and CDR2 from the germline V gene are SEHNR and FQNEAQ (reference sequence). The CDR3 loop spans 16 amino acids.

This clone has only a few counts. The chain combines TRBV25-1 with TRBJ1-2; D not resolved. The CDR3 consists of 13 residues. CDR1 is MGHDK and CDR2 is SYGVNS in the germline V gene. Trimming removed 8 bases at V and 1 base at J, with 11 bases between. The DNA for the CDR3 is TGTGCCAGCCGCCAGGACGGTAACTATGGCTACACCTTC. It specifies CASRQDGNYGYTF.

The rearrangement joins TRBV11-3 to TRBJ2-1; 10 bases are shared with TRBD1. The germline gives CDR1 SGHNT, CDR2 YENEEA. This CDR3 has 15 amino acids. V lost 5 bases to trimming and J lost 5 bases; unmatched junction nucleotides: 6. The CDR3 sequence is CASSGRDRGNNEQFF. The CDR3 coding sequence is TGTGCCAGCAGCGGCCGGGACAGGGGAAACAATGAGCAGTTCTTC.

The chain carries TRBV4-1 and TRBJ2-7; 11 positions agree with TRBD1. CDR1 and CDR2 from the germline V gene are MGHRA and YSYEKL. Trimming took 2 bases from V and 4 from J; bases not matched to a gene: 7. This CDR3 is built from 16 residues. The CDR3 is CASSQSPGQGAYEQYF. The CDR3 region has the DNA TGCGCCAGCAGCCAAAGTCCCGGACAGGGGGCTTACGAGCAGTACTTC.

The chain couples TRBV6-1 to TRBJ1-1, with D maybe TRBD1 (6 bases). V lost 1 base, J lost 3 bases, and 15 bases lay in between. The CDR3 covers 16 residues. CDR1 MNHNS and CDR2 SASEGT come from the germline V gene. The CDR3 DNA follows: TGTGCCAGCAGTGAAGGGACTTGGGACATAGACACTGAAGCTTTCTTT. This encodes CASSEGTWDIDTEAFF.

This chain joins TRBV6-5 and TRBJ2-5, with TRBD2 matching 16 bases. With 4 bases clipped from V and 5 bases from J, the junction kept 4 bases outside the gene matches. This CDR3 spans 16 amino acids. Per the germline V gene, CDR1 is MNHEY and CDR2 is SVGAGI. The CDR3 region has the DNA TGTGCCAGCAGTTCGGGACTAGCGGGAGGGTTTGAGACCCAGTACTTC. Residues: CASSSGLAGGFETQYF.

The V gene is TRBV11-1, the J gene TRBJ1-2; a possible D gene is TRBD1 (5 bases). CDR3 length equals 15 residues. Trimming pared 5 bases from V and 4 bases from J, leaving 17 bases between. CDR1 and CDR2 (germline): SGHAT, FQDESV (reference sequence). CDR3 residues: CASSPFGTSFYGYTF. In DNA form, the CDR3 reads TGTGCCAGCAGCCCCTTCGGGACCAGCTTCTATGGCTACACCTTC.

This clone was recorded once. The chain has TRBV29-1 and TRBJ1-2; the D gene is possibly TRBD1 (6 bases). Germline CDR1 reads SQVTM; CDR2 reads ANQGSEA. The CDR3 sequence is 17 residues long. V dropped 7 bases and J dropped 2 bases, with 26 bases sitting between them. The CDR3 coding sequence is TGCAGCGCCATTACAGTACAAGACAGGAGGGGCAACTATGGCTACACCTTC. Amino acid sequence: CSAITVQDRRGNYGYTF.

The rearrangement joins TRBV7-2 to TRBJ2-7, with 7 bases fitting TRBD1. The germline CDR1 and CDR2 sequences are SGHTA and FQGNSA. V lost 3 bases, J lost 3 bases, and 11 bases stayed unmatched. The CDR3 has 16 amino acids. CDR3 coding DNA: TGTGCCAGCAGCTTGGGACCGACAGGGCTTATCTACGAGCAGTACTTC. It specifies CASSLGPTGLIYEQYF.

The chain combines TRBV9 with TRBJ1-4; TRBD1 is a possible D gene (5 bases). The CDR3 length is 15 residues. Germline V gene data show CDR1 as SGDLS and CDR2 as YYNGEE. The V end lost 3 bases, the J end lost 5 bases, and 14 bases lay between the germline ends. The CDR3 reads CASSEWGGSNEKLFF. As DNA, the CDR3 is TGTGCCAGCAGCGAGTGGGGCGGCTCAAATGAAAAACTGTTTTTT.

CDR3 loop: CASSVGGENSPLHF. Here the CDR3 DNA reads TGTGCCAGCAGCGTAGGAGGGGAGAATTCACCCCTCCACTTT. The V gene is TRBV9, the J gene TRBJ1-6; D possibly corresponds to TRBD1 (5 bases). V was shortened by 0 bases and J by 7 bases, with 8 bases between the two germline ends. Germline V gene lookup returns CDR1 SGDLS and CDR2 YYNGEE. The CDR3 loop spans 14 amino acids.

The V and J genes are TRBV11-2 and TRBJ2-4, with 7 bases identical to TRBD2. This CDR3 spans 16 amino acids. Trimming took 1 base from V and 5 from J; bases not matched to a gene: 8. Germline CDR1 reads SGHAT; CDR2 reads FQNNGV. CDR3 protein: CASSLVGEGNENIQYF. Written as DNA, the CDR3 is TGTGCCAGCAGCTTAGTGGGGGAGGGCAACGAAAACATTCAGTACTTC.